The 7 T cell receptor beta chains given below trace back to one sample, sequenced in a study of T cell responses to AZD1222 COVID-19 vaccine. Using immunoSEQ multiplex PCR, the repertoire was profiled, and TCRdb retains in-frame clones only, with some absent. The profile shows about 140,000 clones, roughly 90% of them singletons. Sequenced here: peripheral blood, sampled on day 0 of AZD1222 vaccination. The receptor source for this set is an adult in good health.

This chain connects TRBV19 to TRBJ1-5; D might be TRBD1 (5 bases). Germline V gives CDR1 LNHDA, CDR2 SQIVND (reference sequence). The CDR3 runs to 13 residues. V lost 3 bases, J lost 3 bases, and 6 bases lay in between. The CDR3 here is CASSMTANQPQHF. CDR3 nucleotides: TGTGCCAGTAGTATGACAGCCAATCAGCCCCAGCATTTT.

This sequence joins TRBV5-4 and TRBJ2-3; TRBD1 matches 7 bases. The length of the CDR3 is 15 residues. The trim removed 4 bases at V and 2 bases at J, leaving 7 bases unmatched. Germline V CDR1 and CDR2: SGHNT, YYREEE (reference sequence). Written as DNA, the CDR3 is TGTGCCAGCAGCGCAGGACAGGCGACCACAGATACGCAGTATTTT. Translating it yields CASSAGQATTDTQYF. The full variable domain, its missing parts supplied by reference TRBV5-4 and TRBJ2-3, is ETGVTQSPTHLIKTRGQQVTLRCSSQSGHNTVSWYQQALGQGPQFIFQYYREEENGRGNFPPRFSGLQFPNYSSELNVNALELDDSALYLCASSAGQATTDTQYFGPGTRLTVL.

The chain combines TRBV30 with TRBJ1-1, with D unclear. The CDR3 runs to 13 residues. Deletions cut 4 bases from V and 1 base from J, with 10 bases between. The germline V gene has CDR1 GTSNPN and CDR2 SVGIG (reference sequence). CDR3 nucleotide sequence: TGTGCCTGGAATTCTTGGGAGAACACTGAAGCTTTCTTT. It specifies CAWNSWENTEAFF. The entire variable domain, with the rest obtained from reference TRBV30 and TRBJ1-1, is as follows: SQTIHQWPATLVQPVGSPLSLECTVEGTSNPNLYWYRQAAGRGLQLLFYSVGIGQISSEVPQNLSASRPQDRQFILSSKKLLLSDSGFYLCAWNSWENTEAFFGQGTRLTVV.

V usage is TRBV5-1 and J usage is TRBJ2-7; TRBD2 aligns across 7 bases. V shed 4 bases and J 7 bases; nucleotides not matched to a gene: 20. The CDR3 consists of 17 residues. Germline values: CDR1 SGHRS, CDR2 YFSETQ. CDR3 bases: TGCGCCAGCAGCCGTCGTCTAGCGGTGGGAGATAGAATTGAGCAGTACTTC. Translation gives CASSRRLAVGDRIEQYF.

V gene TRBV11-3 combines with J gene TRBJ2-7; 7 bases are shared with TRBD1. CDR1 and CDR2 from the germline V gene are SGHNT and YENEEA. The V and J ends lost 4 bases and 0 bases, in that order; junction bases with no gene match: 9. The CDR3 runs 16 residues. The CDR3 nucleotides are TGTGCCAGCAGCTCCAACAGGGGCCGGAGCTCCTACGAGCAGTACTTC. This gives the protein CASSSNRGRSSYEQYF.

The chain has TRBV7-6 and TRBJ2-3; a possible D gene is TRBD1 (6 bases). Deletions cut 5 bases from V and 5 bases from J, with 14 bases between. Germline values: CDR1 SGHVS, CDR2 FNYEAQ. This CDR3 is 14 amino acids long. The CDR3 bases are TGTGCCAGCAGCCCTAGGGGGAGCGGAGATACGCAGTATTTT. It is translated as CASSPRGSGDTQYF.

This clone turned up a few times. The chain recombines TRBV5-1 with TRBJ1-1; D is unclear. V was pared by 3 bases and J by 0 bases, with 9 bases between. Per germline, CDR1 SGHRS and CDR2 YFSETQ. This CDR3 comprises 14 residues. The CDR3 DNA is TGCGCCAGCAGCTCCCAGGCCATGAACACTGAAGCTTTCTTT. Translation gives CASSSQAMNTEAFF. The full variable domain, completed using reference TRBV5-1 and TRBJ1-1, is KAGVTQTPRYLIKTRGQQVTLSCSPISGHRSVSWYQQTPGQGLQFLFEYFSETQRNKGNFPGRFSGRQFSNSRSEMNVSTLELGDSALYLCASSSQAMNTEAFFGQGTRLTVV.